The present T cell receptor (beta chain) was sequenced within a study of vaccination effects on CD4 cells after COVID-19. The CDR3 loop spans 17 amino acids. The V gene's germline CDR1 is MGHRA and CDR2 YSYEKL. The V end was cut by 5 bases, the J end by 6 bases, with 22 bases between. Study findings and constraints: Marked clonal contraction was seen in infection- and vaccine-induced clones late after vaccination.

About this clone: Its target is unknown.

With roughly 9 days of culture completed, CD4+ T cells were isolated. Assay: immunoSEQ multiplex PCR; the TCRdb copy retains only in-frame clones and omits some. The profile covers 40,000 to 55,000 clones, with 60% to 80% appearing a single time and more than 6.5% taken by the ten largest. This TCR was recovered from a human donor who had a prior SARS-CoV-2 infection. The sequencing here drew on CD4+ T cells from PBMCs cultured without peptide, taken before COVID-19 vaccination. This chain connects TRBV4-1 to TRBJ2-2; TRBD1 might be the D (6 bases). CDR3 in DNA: TGCGCCAGCAGCTGGAAACCGGGGACATCAGTATCCGGGGAGCTGTTTTTT. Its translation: CASSWKPGTSVSGELFF.